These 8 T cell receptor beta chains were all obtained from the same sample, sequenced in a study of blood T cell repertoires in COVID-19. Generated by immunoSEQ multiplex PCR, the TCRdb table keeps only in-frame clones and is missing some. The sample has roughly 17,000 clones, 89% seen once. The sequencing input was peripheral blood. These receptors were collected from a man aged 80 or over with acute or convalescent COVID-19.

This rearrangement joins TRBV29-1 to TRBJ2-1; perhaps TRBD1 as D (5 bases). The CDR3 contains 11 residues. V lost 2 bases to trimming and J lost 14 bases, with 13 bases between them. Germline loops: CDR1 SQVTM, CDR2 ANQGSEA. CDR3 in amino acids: CSVENNRSKFF. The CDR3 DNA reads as TGCAGCGTTGAAAATAACAGGTCGAAGTTCTTC.

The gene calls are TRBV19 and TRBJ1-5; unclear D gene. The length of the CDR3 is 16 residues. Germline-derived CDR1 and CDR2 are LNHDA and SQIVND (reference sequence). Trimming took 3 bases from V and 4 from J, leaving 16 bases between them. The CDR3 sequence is CASSIIVSAGNQPQHF. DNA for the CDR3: TGTGCCAGTAGTATCATCGTAAGCGCGGGGAATCAGCCCCAGCATTTT.

The CDR3 nucleotides read TGTGCCAGCAGCGGGAGGGGGACCTGGAATGAGCAGTTCTTC. It encodes CASSGRGTWNEQFF. The chain uses TRBV7-2 and TRBJ2-1; D perhaps matches TRBD2 (7 bases). The CDR3 sequence is 14 residues long. Trimming left V 5 bases short and J 7 bases short, with 15 bases between. Germline-derived CDR1 and CDR2 are SGHTA and FQGNSA.

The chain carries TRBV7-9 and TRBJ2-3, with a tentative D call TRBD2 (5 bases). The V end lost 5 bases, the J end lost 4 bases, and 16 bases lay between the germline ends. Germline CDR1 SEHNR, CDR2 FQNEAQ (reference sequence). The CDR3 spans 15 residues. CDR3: CASSERGSNADTQYF. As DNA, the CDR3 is TGTGCCAGCAGCGAGAGAGGGAGTAATGCAGATACGCAGTATTTT.

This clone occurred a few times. The CDR3 loop reads CASSQGVQVYSNQPQHF. DNA for the CDR3: TGTGCCAGCAGCCAAGGGGTACAGGTTTATAGCAATCAGCCCCAGCATTTT. The chain combines TRBV4-2 with TRBJ1-5, with a possible D match to TRBD1 (5 bases). Germline V gene data show CDR1 as LGHNA and CDR2 as YNFKEQ. With 1 base removed from V and 0 bases from J, the gap between germline ends came to 13 bases. The CDR3 runs 17 residues.

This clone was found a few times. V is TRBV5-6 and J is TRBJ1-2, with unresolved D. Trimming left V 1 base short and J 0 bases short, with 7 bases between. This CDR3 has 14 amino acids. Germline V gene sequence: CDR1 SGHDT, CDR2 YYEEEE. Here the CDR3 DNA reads TGTGCCAGCAGCTTGCCGTCAGCTAACTATGGCTACACCTTC. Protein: CASSLPSANYGYTF.

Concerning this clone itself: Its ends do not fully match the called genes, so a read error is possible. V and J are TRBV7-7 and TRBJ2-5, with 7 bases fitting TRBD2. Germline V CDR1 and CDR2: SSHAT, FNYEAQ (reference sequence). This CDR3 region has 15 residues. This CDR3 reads CASSLGSGAQETQYF. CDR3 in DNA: TGTGCTAGCAGCTTAGGGAGCGGGGCCCAAGAGACCCAGTACTTC.

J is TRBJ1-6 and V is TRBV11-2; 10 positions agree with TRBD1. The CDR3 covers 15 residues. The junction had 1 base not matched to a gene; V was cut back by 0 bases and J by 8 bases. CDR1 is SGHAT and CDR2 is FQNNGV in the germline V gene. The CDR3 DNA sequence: TGTGCCAGCAGCTTAGAGGGACAGGGGTATTCACCCCTCCACTTT. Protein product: CASSLEGQGYSPLHF.